This T cell receptor (beta chain) was captured by sequencing in a study of Graves' ophthalmopathy and Graves' hyperthyroidism (dated by TCRdb to the late 2010s). Some background on the complete study: Peripheral blood was collected before any treatment was given, at the time of initial diagnosis. The 100 or so discovery patients were randomly divided into training and test sets at a 7:3 ratio. In total, approximately 130 blood samples were TCR-sequenced: approximately 42 ophthalmopathy, approximately 80 hyperthyroidism and about 17 hyperthyroidism-to-ophthalmopathy patients. T-cell repertoires of thyroid tissue and blood were compared in several hyperthyroidism patients. The study used TCR beta repertoire signatures to distinguish Graves' ophthalmopathy from Graves' hyperthyroidism and to predict progression to ophthalmopathy. A discovery set of about a hundred patients (43 ophthalmopathy, fewer than 60 stable hyperthyroidism) was enrolled to explore V-J signatures distinguishing ophthalmopathy from hyperthyroidism. After sampling, hyperthyroidism patients received methimazole starting at 30 mg daily, and ophthalmopathy patients received high-dose intravenous methylprednisolone. An independent validation cohort was composed of about 20 hyperthyroidism patients and 17 patients who later progressed from hyperthyroidism to ophthalmopathy. Findings and caveats that apply to the study as a whole: In validation, the model predicted ophthalmopathy progression with 70.59% sensitivity and roughly 72% specificity; around twelve predicted patients were CT-confirmed with GO in a median of approximately six months. The 13-signature model separated ophthalmopathy from stable hyperthyroidism with 85% to 90% sensitivity and approximately 83% specificity in cross-validation, and 80%/75% in the test set. No statistical method was used to predetermine the sample size, and group allocation was not hidden from the investigators. Most expanded thyroid clonotypes with a frequency above 0.001 also appeared in blood, which suggests that blood repertoires may reflect the immune response in the thyroid.

For repertoire sequencing, the TCR beta CDR3 regions were amplified from RNA transcripts. The first round was an RT-PCR using HTBI primers with the Qiagen OneStep RT-PCR kit, and this first round was followed by a second-round multiplex PCR, then size selection and purification. The libraries underwent paired-end sequencing with 100 bp reads on an Illumina HiSeq2000. Per the authors' processing: Reads were processed with SOAPnuke, discarding reads with adapters, uncalled bases, mean Phred below 15, or no exact constant-primer or identifier match. COPE v1.2.5 was used to merge the high-quality paired reads. Each unique nucleotide sequence was defined as a clonotype, and clonotypes were aligned to IMGT TRB V, D and J references with MiTCR v1.1. Only V-J combinations with frequency above 0.0001 were analysed, covering about 99% of repertoires. For each V-J combination, a TCR clonal expansion and chaos score was defined as F50 clonal expansion divided by the chaos observed in the TCRdist matrix. Welch's t-statistics and random forest were used to reduce the features to some 13 V-J combinations, which were then used as input to a naive Bayes classifier. The similarity between thyroid and blood repertoires was quantified using the Morisita-Horn index. The public reads were run again by TCRdb, first through fastp at Q25 and then through MiXCR, and only productive beta chains were kept. Rows are combined by CDR3 protein, so each entry shows the most common genes and DNA. These V and J calls derive from TCRdb rather than the authors' analysis. In all, the sample holds hundreds of thousands of distinct CDR3 sequences, and about 16% of those were seen once. The ten most abundant clones make up roughly 7% of the sample.

Hyperthyroidism was defined as stable when no progression to ophthalmopathy occurred within 18 months of follow-up. Hyperthyroidism patients were newly diagnosed, with disease duration under 2 months, and aged 18 to 65 years. Anyone with other autoimmune diseases, uncontrolled infections, pregnancy or lactation was excluded from the study. Clinical symptoms, serum thyroxine, TRAb, thyroid ultrasound and orbital computed tomography were used for diagnosis. PBMCs were isolated from 7.5 to 10 ml of fresh peripheral blood by Ficoll-Paque density gradient centrifugation. Trizol reagent was used to extract the total RNA, and its quality was then checked on an Agilent 2100 Bioanalyzer. Remarks on this clonotype: Its antigen is currently not known. No clone much larger than this one lies a single base away; base qualities are absent.

The TCR originated in a woman aged 18-30 years with stable Graves' hyperthyroidism. Donor details come from another sample of the same person, matched by shared clones. Sequenced sample: peripheral blood.

The CDR3 reads as follows: CASSLLEGPYGYTF. The bases read TGCGCCAGCAGCCTACTGGAGGGGCCCTATGGCTACACCTTC. This receptor chain uses TRBV4-1 and TRBJ1-2; a weak D assignment points to TRBD1 (5 bases agree). The CDR3, from cysteine to phenylalanine, totals 14 residues. Only CDR3 DNA remains: 42 bases, in frame from the first base. Per the germline V gene, MGHRA is the CDR1 and YSYEKL is the CDR2. Relative to germline, V is 4 bases shorter and J is 4 bases shorter, with 13 bases between their ends.